The 32 T cell receptor beta chains below all came from one sample that was sequenced in a study of T cell repertoires in aging, cancer and after chemotherapy. Amplification of TCR beta used genomic DNA extracted from peripheral blood. Rearranged V-D-J TRB sequences were amplified with a mixed TRB-A/B primer pool. MiXCR, run by TCRdb on the multiplex PCR reads, gives a single entry per CDR3 protein. The sample lists more than 2,500 distinct CDR3 sequences; about 30% were seen once. Sequenced material: blood. The source of these receptors is a human donor in good health.

This clonotype was detected only a few times. The chain recombines TRBV6-1 with TRBJ2-1; 9 positions match TRBD2. The CDR3 contains 14 residues. Germline V gene sequence: CDR1 MNHNS, CDR2 SASEGT. V dropped 4 bases and J dropped 4; count of bases not matched to a gene: 2. CDR3 nucleotide sequence: TGTGCCAGCAGTGCTAGCGGGGTATACAATGAGCAGTTCTTC. Translating it yields CASSASGVYNEQFF.

By its share, this clonotype is medium-sized (0.01 to 0.1%). The chain employs TRBV6-1 and TRBJ2-3; possible D gene TRBD2, 5 bases. There are 14 residues in the CDR3. V lost 7 bases and J 4 bases, leaving 15 bases between the germline ends. From germline, CDR1 is MNHNS and CDR2 SASEGT. The CDR3 DNA reads as TGTGCCAGCACCCCGGGGATTGGGGCAGATACGCAGTATTTT. Its translation: CASTPGIGADTQYF.

By sample fraction, this clonotype is large. This chain connects TRBV27 to TRBJ2-5, with 14 bases lining up with TRBD2. Trimming at V came to 3 bases and at J to 3 bases, leaving 3 bases not matched to a gene. CDR3 length equals 16 residues. Germline CDR1 reads MNHEY; CDR2 reads SMNVEV (reference sequence). Here the CDR3 DNA reads TGTGCCAGCAGTTTTTCGACTAGCGGGGGGGAAGAGACCCAGTACTTC. Protein sequence: CASSFSTSGGEETQYF.

The chain employs TRBV5-6 and TRBJ2-5; D possibly matches TRBD1 or TRBD2 (6 bases each). The CDR3 is 13 amino acids. V shed 2 bases and J shed 5 bases, with 10 bases lying between them. The germline gives CDR1 SGHDT, CDR2 YYEEEE. The CDR3 here is CASSFRGLETQYF. For the CDR3, the DNA is TGTGCCAGCAGCTTCCGGGGGCTGGAGACCCAGTACTTC.

The chain carries TRBV6-5 and TRBJ1-1; the D gene is possibly TRBD1 (5 bases). V was shortened by 10 bases and J by 1 base, with 19 bases between the two germline ends. The CDR3 extends over 15 amino acids. CDR1 is MNHEY, CDR2 SVGAGI, per germline. Here the CDR3 reads CATLKPGTSNTEAFF. In DNA, the CDR3 is TGTGCCACCTTAAAACCGGGGACCTCGAACACTGAAGCTTTCTTT.

In this sample, this clonotype is large. The chain carries TRBV29-1 and TRBJ2-7; 7 nucleotides line up with TRBD1. This CDR3 contains 13 residues. CDR1 is SQVTM, CDR2 ANQGSEA, per germline. Losses at the gene ends were 5 bases for V and 0 bases for J; bases not matched to a gene: 4. The CDR3 sequence is CSVLTGSSYEQYF. CDR3 DNA sequence: TGCAGCGTTCTGACAGGGAGCTCCTACGAGCAGTACTTC.

By its share, this clonotype is large. This rearrangement joins TRBV27 to TRBJ2-2, with D perhaps matching TRBD1 (6 bases). The CDR3 is 13 amino acids. V gave up 8 bases and J gave up 1 base, with 8 bases separating them. Germline-derived CDR1 and CDR2 are MNHEY and SMNVEV (reference sequence). For the CDR3, the DNA is TGTGCCAGCTTGGACAGGAACACCGGGGAGCTGTTTTTT. This gives the protein CASLDRNTGELFF.

This clonotype was found a few times. The rearrangement uses TRBV6-5 and TRBJ1-1; D ambiguous. Trimming removed 0 bases at V and 1 base at J, with 9 bases between. CDR3 size: 15 residues. The germline V gene encodes CDR1 MNHEY and CDR2 SVGAGI. CDR3 in amino acids: CASSYSPRANTEAFF. CDR3 nucleotides: TGTGCCAGCAGTTACTCGCCTCGGGCGAACACTGAAGCTTTCTTT.

The rearrangement joins TRBV6-8 to TRBJ2-2, with a weak D call TRBD1 (6 bases). V was clipped by 0 bases and J by 0 bases, with 17 bases between them. The CDR3 covers 19 residues. Germline V gene lookup returns CDR1 MNHGY and CDR2 SAAAGT. The CDR3 DNA reads as TGTGCCAGCAGTTACTCGGGGGCCAAACAGTTCGCGAACACCGGGGAGCTGTTTTTT. Protein sequence: CASSYSGAKQFANTGELFF.

V and J are TRBV12-3 or TRBV12-4 and TRBJ2-4, with a possible D match to TRBD2 (5 bases). This CDR3 region has 16 residues. V lost 2 bases and J 4 bases, leaving 15 bases between the germline ends. For the CDR3, the DNA is TGTGCCAGCAGTTTAATGCCAGCGGCGATTAAAAACATTCAGTACTTC. Protein sequence: CASSLMPAAIKNIQYF.

Points on this clonotype: A single base separates this from a much larger clone, so it may be a read error. This chain links TRBV6-6 with TRBJ2-1; 11 bases align to TRBD2. The trim removed 0 bases at V and 15 bases at J, leaving 13 bases unmatched. Germline V gene lookup returns CDR1 MNHNY and CDR2 SVGAGI (reference sequence). The CDR3 runs 16 residues. CDR3 sequence: CASSYSNSVAGGPGFF. Written as DNA, the CDR3 is TGTGCCAGCAGTTACTCGAACAGTGTAGCGGGAGGGCCGGGGTTCTTC.

This chain joins TRBV20-1 and TRBJ2-7; D possibly corresponds to TRBD1 (6 bases). The CDR3 is 15 amino acids. V lost 3 bases and J lost 1, with 16 bases in between. Germline values: CDR1 DFQATT, CDR2 SNEGSKA (reference sequence). CDR3 DNA sequence: TGCAGTGCTAGGGACAGCCTAGAGTGGTCCTACGAGCAGTACTTC. This translates into CSARDSLEWSYEQYF.

The chain couples TRBV20-1 to TRBJ2-5; the match to TRBD2 covers 11 bases. V lost 2 bases and J lost 9; bases outside the gene matches: 11. CDR3 size: 15 residues. The V gene's germline CDR1 is DFQATT and CDR2 SNEGSKA (reference sequence). The CDR3 sequence is CSARKASGRTGPQYF. In DNA form, the CDR3 reads TGCAGTGCTAGAAAGGCTAGCGGGAGGACCGGGCCCCAGTACTTC.

The V and J genes are TRBV6-1 and TRBJ1-2; 8 bases agree with TRBD1. Germline CDR1 is MNHNS and CDR2 is SASEGT. Trimming at V came to 2 bases and at J to 3 bases, leaving 5 bases not matched to a gene. The CDR3 extends over 15 amino acids. The CDR3 region is CASSEYGQGHYGYTF. CDR3 bases: TGTGCCAGCAGTGAATATGGACAGGGCCACTATGGCTACACCTTC.

As regards this clonotype: A read error may be the cause here, since a much bigger clone is one base away. This rearrangement joins TRBV19 to TRBJ2-7; 12 nucleotides agree with TRBD1. V trimming: 6 bases; J trimming: 3 bases; junction bases outside the gene matches: 6. The CDR3 extends over 15 amino acids. CDR1 and CDR2 from the germline V gene are LNHDA and SQIVND (reference sequence). DNA of the CDR3: TGTGCCAGTAGAGGGACAGGGGGCATCCTCTACGAGCAGTACTTC. Translated: CASRGTGGILYEQYF.

The chain recombines TRBV19 with TRBJ2-2; 7 positions match TRBD1. Germline CDR1 is LNHDA and CDR2 is SQIVND (reference sequence). The CDR3 has 14 residues. The trim removed 7 bases at V and 0 bases at J, leaving 2 bases unmatched. The CDR3 region is CASMTGTNTGELFF. The CDR3 DNA reads TGTGCCAGTATGACAGGGACGAACACCGGGGAGCTGTTTTTT.

In this sample, this clonotype is large. J is TRBJ1-6 and V is TRBV11-3; 12 positions match TRBD1. Germline V gene lookup returns CDR1 SGHNT and CDR2 YENEEA. This CDR3 spans 15 amino acids. The ends lost 4 bases at V and 7 bases at J; junction bases unmatched: 2. The CDR3 protein is CASSWGQGANSPLHF. CDR3 nucleotide sequence: TGTGCCAGCAGCTGGGGACAGGGGGCGAATTCACCCCTCCACTTT.

This clonotype is classed as medium-sized (0.01 to 0.1%). The rearrangement links TRBV12-3 or TRBV12-4 to TRBJ2-1, with TRBD2 matching 7 bases. CDR3 length equals 16 residues. After removal of 4 bases from V and 3 bases from J, the junction contained 9 bases not matched to a gene. The CDR3 region is CASSWLTAGLYNEQFF. CDR3 in DNA: TGTGCCAGCAGTTGGCTTACAGCGGGGCTCTACAATGAGCAGTTCTTC.

This chain connects TRBV20-1 to TRBJ2-1; 13 nucleotides agree with TRBD2. V shed 6 bases, J shed 9 bases, and the junction held 8 bases outside the gene matches. The CDR3 covers 14 residues. Germline values: CDR1 DFQATT, CDR2 SNEGSKA (reference sequence). CDR3 bases: TGCAGTGCCAGTCGGACTAGCGGGAGCTCTGAGCAGTTCTTC. Translation gives CSASRTSGSSEQFF.

The chain uses TRBV11-2 and TRBJ1-2; 7 positions agree with TRBD1. Germline V gene data show CDR1 as SGHAT and CDR2 as FQNNGV. This CDR3 is built from 14 residues. V trimming: 4 bases; J trimming: 8 bases; junction bases outside the gene matches: 10. The CDR3 DNA sequence: TGTGCCAGCAGCTACCCCGACAGGGCGGGCGGCTACACCTTC. Amino acids: CASSYPDRAGGYTF.

This chain connects TRBV5-1 to TRBJ2-2, with 9 positions matching TRBD1. The V gene end was trimmed by 4 bases and the J gene end by 3 bases; junction bases not matched to a gene: 4. CDR1 SGHRS and CDR2 YFSETQ come from the germline V gene. The CDR3 has 15 residues. CDR3 sequence: CASSPGTGHTGELFF. Written as DNA, the CDR3 is TGCGCCAGCAGCCCCGGGACAGGGCACACCGGGGAGCTGTTTTTT.

The rearrangement joins TRBV6-5 to TRBJ2-7; 15 nucleotides match TRBD2. CDR3 length equals 16 residues. The V and J ends lost 8 bases and 2 bases, in that order; junction bases with no gene match: 7. Germline V CDR1 and CDR2: MNHEY, SVGAGI. The CDR3 region has the DNA TGTGCCAGCGGGACTAGCGGGAGGAACTATGCCTACGAGCAGTACTTC. This sequence encodes CASGTSGRNYAYEQYF.

There are a few counts of this clonotype. This chain joins TRBV5-1 and TRBJ2-5; D could derive from TRBD1 or TRBD2 (5 bases each). V lost 6 bases to trimming and J lost 2 bases, with 11 bases between them. Germline CDR1 and CDR2: SGHRS and YFSETQ. The length of the CDR3 is 13 residues. CDR3 coding DNA: TGCGCCAGCAATAGGGGAGTACAAGAGACCCAGTACTTC. This translates into CASNRGVQETQYF.

This chain uses TRBV7-2 with TRBJ2-5; D not resolved. CDR1 SGHTA and CDR2 FQGNSA come from the germline V gene. The V end was cut by 2 bases, the J end by 1 base, with 8 bases between. There are 14 residues in the CDR3. This CDR3 is CASSLILSQETQYF. CDR3 sequence (DNA): TGTGCCAGCAGCTTAATCCTAAGCCAAGAGACCCAGTACTTC.

The rearrangement joins TRBV6-2 or TRBV6-3 to TRBJ2-1, with 7 bases matching TRBD2. V was clipped by 2 bases and J by 8 bases; unmatched bases: 3. Germline V gene sequence: CDR1 MNHEY, CDR2 SVGEGT. The CDR3 has 13 amino acids. CDR3 sequence: CASSYLREHEQFF. CDR3 DNA: TGTGCCAGCAGTTACCTGCGGGAGCATGAGCAGTTCTTC.

This clonotype qualifies as medium-sized. The genes are TRBV19 and TRBJ1-3, with D possibly TRBD1 on 6 matching bases. This CDR3 contains 13 residues. Germline CDR1 is LNHDA and CDR2 is SQIVND (reference sequence). V gave up 8 bases and J gave up 3 bases, with 11 bases separating them. The DNA of the CDR3 is TGTGCCAGTGGGAGCAGGGGTGGAAACACCATATATTTT. It is translated as CASGSRGGNTIYF.

Within the sample, this clonotype is medium-sized. Sequence at one end of the junction differs from germline and may be a read error. The chain carries TRBV6-1 and TRBJ1-2, with a possible D match to TRBD1 (6 bases). The germline V gene encodes CDR1 MNHNS and CDR2 SASEGT. The CDR3 runs 13 residues. CDR3 loop: CASREGQRYGYTF. CDR3 sequence (DNA): TGTGCCAGCAGGGAAGGACAGCGCTATGGCTACACCTTC.

In this sample, this clonotype is medium-sized. The chain combines TRBV18 with TRBJ1-2; tentatively, D is TRBD1 (6 bases). This CDR3 is built from 13 residues. CDR1 is KGHSH and CDR2 is LQKENI in the germline V gene. V was cut by 3 bases and J by 3 bases, with 8 bases left in between. The CDR3 DNA is TGTGCCAGCTCACCGGGGGGCGACTATGGCTACACCTTC. Translating it yields CASSPGGDYGYTF.

This clonotype qualifies as medium-sized. The V gene is TRBV27, the J gene TRBJ1-2; D unresolved. V lost 0 bases and J lost 8, with 13 bases in between. This CDR3 has 14 amino acids. The V gene's germline CDR1 is MNHEY and CDR2 SMNVEV (reference sequence). The CDR3 sequence: CASSLSRGLEGYTF. CDR3 in DNA: TGTGCCAGCAGTTTATCCCGGGGATTGGAAGGCTACACCTTC.

The chain employs TRBV6-4 and TRBJ2-1; the match to TRBD2 covers 11 bases. The CDR3 runs 15 residues. Germline CDR1 reads MRHNA; CDR2 reads SNTAGT. With 1 base clipped from V and 4 bases from J, the junction kept 0 bases outside the gene matches. The CDR3 sequence: CASSDLAGGYNEQFF. For the CDR3, the DNA is TGTGCCAGCAGTGACTTAGCGGGAGGGTACAATGAGCAGTTCTTC.

V and J are TRBV11-3 and TRBJ1-1, with D possibly being TRBD1 (6 bases). V shed 0 bases and J shed 5 bases, with 13 bases lying between them. The CDR3 contains 15 residues. Per the germline V gene, CDR1 is SGHNT and CDR2 is YENEEA. The CDR3 region has the DNA TGTGCCAGCAGCTTAGACCCCAGGGGAAGGACTGAAGCTTTCTTT. Its translation: CASSLDPRGRTEAFF.

The table lists this clonotype with a few counts. The chain uses TRBV5-1 and TRBJ2-3; the match to TRBD2 covers 9 bases. The junction had 8 bases not matched to a gene; V was cut back by 4 bases and J by 2 bases. Germline CDR1 SGHRS, CDR2 YFSETQ. This CDR3 region has 16 residues. The CDR3 sequence is CASSPSPGLATDTQYF. The CDR3 coding sequence is TGCGCCAGCAGCCCGAGTCCGGGACTAGCCACAGATACGCAGTATTTT.